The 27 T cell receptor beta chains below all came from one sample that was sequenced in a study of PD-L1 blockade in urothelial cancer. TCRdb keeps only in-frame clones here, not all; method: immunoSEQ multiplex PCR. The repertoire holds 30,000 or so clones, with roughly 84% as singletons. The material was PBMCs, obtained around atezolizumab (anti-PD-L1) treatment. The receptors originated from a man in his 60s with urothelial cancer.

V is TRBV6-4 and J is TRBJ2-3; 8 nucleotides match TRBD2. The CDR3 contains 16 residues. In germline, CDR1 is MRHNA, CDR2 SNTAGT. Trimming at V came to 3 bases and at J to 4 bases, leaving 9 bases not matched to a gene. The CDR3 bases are TGTGCCAGCAGTGATGGGAGCGGGAGCGCACCAGATACGCAGTATTTT. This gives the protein CASSDGSGSAPDTQYF.

The chain's CDR3 is CASSVAGEGASQYF. CDR3 bases: TGTGCCAGCAGTGTAGCGGGAGAAGGAGCTAGCCAGTACTTC. V usage is TRBV2 and J usage is TRBJ2-5; 9 bases map to TRBD2. With 4 bases clipped from V and 10 bases from J, the junction kept 10 bases outside the gene matches. CDR3 length: 14 amino acids. Germline V gene data show CDR1 as SNHLY and CDR2 as FYNNEI.

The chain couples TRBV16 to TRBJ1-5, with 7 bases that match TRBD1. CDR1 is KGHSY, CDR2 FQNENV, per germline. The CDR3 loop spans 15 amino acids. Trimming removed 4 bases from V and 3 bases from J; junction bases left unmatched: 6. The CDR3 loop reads CASSRGTANNQPQHF. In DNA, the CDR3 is TGTGCCAGCAGCCGAGGGACAGCAAACAATCAGCCCCAGCATTTT.

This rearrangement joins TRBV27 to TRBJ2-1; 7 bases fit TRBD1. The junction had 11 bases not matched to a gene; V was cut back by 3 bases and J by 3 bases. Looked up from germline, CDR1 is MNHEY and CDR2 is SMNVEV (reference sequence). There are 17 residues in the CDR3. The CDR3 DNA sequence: TGTGCCAGCAGTTTTCGACAGGGTGGAGTAAGCTACAATGAGCAGTTCTTC. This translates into CASSFRQGGVSYNEQFF.

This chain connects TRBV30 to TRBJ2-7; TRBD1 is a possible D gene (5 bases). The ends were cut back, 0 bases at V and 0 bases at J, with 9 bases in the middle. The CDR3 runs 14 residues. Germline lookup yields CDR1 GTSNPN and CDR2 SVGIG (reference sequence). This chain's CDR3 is CAWSVYRISYEQYF. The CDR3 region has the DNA TGTGCCTGGAGTGTATACAGGATCTCCTACGAGCAGTACTTC. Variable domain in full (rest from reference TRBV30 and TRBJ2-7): SQTIHQWPATLVQPVGSPLSLECTVEGTSNPNLYWYRQAAGRGLQLLFYSVGIGQISSEVPQNLSASRPQDRQFILSSKKLLLSDSGFYLCAWSVYRISYEQYFGPGTRLTVT.

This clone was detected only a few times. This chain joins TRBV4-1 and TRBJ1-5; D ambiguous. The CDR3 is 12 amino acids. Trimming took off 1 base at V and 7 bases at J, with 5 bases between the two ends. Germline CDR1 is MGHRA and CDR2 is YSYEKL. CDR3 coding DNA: TGCGCCAGCAGCCAAGGGCAACAGCCCCAGCATTTT. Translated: CASSQGQQPQHF.

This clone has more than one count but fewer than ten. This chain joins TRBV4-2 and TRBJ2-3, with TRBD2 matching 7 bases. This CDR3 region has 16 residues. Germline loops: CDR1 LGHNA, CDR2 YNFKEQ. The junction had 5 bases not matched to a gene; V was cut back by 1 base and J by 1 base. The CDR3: CASSQGLAGGTDTQYF. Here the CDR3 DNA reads TGTGCCAGCAGCCAAGGTCTCGCGGGGGGCACAGATACGCAGTATTTT.

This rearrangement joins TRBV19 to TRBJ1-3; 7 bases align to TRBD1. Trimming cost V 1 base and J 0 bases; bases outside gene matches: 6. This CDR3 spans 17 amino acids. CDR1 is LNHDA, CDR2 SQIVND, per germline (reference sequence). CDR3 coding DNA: TGTGCCAGTAGTATAGCGGACAGGAGGAGCTCTGGAAACACCATATATTTT. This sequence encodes CASSIADRRSSGNTIYF. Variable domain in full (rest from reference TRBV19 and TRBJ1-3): DGGITQSPKYLFRKEGQNVTLSCEQNLNHDAMYWYRQDPGQGLRLIYYSQIVNDFQKGDIAEGYSVSREKKESFPLTVTSAQKNPTAFYLCASSIADRRSSGNTIYFGEGSWLTVV.

In nucleotides, the CDR3 is TGTGCCATCAGTGACACTCTAGGGGGTGAAAAACTGTTTTTT. Amino acids: CAISDTLGGEKLFF. The V gene is TRBV10-3, the J gene TRBJ1-4; D possibly corresponds to TRBD1 (6 bases). Trimming took off 3 bases at V and 7 bases at J, with 12 bases between the two ends. CDR3 length equals 14 residues. Germline-derived CDR1 and CDR2 are ENHRY and SYGVKD.

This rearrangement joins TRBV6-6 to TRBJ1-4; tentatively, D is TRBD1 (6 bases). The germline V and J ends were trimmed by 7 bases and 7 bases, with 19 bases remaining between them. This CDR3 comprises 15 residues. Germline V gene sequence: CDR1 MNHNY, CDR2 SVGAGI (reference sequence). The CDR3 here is CASTLTGRHGEKLFF. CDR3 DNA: TGTGCCAGCACTCTGACAGGCCGTCATGGTGAAAAACTGTTTTTT.

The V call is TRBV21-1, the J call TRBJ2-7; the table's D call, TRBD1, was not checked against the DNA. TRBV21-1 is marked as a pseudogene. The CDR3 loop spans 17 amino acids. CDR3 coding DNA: TGTGCCAGCAGCAACCCAGTAAAGGACAGGGTTAAGCACGAGCAGTACTTC. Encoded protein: CASSNPVKDRVKHEQYF.

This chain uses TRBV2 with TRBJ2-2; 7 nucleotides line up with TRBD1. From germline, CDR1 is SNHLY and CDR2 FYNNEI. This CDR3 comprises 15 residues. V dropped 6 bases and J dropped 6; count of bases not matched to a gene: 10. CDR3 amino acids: CASSALTGFAGELFF. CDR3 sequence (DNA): TGTGCCAGCAGCGCCCTGACAGGGTTTGCCGGGGAGCTGTTTTTT.

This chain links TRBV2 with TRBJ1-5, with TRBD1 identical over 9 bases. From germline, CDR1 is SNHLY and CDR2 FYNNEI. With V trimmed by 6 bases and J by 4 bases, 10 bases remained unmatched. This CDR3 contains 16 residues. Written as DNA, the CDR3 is TGTGCCAGCAGGTCCCAATCCGGGACAGGGAATCAGCCCCAGCATTTT. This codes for CASRSQSGTGNQPQHF. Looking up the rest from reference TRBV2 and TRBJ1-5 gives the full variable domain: EPEVTQTPSHQVTQMGQEVILRCVPISNHLYFYWYRQILGQKVEFLVSFYNNEISEKSEIFDDQFSVERPDGSNFTLKIRSTKLEDSAMYFCASRSQSGTGNQPQHFGDGTRLSIL.

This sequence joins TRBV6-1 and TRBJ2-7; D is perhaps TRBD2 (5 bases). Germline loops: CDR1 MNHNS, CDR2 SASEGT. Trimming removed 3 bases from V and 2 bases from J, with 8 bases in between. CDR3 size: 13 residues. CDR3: CASSDVAPYEQYF. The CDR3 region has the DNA TGTGCCAGCAGTGATGTAGCGCCCTACGAGCAGTACTTC.

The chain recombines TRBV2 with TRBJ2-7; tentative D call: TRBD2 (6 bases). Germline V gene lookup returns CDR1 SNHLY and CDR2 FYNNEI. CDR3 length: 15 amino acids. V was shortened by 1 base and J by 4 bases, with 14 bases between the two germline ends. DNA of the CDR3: TGTGCCAGCAGTGAAGGTGGCGGGGACGTTTACGAGCAGTACTTC. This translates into CASSEGGGDVYEQYF.

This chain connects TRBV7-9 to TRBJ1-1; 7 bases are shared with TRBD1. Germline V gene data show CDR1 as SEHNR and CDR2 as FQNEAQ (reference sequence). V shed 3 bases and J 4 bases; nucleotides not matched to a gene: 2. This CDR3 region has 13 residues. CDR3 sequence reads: CASSFQGGTEAFF. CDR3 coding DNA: TGTGCCAGCAGCTTTCAGGGGGGCACTGAAGCTTTCTTT.

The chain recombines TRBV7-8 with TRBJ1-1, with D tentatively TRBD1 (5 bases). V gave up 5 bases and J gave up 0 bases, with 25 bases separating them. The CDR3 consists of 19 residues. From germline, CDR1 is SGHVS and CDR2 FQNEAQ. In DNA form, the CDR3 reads TGTGCCAGCAGCCCACGTACAGGAGTCCCGACTCATATGAACACTGAAGCTTTCTTT. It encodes CASSPRTGVPTHMNTEAFF.

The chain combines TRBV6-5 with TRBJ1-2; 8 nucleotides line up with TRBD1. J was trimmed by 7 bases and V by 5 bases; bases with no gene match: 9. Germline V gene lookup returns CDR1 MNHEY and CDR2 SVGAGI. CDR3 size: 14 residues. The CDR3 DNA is TGTGCCAGCAGTACGACAGACAGGGGCGGTGGCTACACCTTC. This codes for CASSTTDRGGGYTF.

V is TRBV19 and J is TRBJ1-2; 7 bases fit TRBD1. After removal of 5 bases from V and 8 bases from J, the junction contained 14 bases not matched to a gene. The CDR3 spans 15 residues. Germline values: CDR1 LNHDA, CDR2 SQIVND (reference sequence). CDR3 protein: CASSLITGTEGGYTF. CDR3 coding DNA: TGTGCCAGTAGTCTCATTACCGGGACAGAAGGGGGCTACACCTTC.

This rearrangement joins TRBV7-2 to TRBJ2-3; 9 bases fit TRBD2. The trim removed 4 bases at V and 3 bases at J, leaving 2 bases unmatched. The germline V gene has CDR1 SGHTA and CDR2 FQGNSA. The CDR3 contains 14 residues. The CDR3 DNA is TGTGCCAGCAGCTCGCGGGGGGGAACAGATACGCAGTATTTT. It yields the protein CASSSRGGTDTQYF.

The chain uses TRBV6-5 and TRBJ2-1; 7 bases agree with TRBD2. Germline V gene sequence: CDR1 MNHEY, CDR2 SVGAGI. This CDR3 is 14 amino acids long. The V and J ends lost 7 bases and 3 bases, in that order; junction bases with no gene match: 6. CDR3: CASKMSGIYNEQFF. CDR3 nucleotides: TGTGCCAGCAAGATGAGCGGGATCTACAATGAGCAGTTCTTC.

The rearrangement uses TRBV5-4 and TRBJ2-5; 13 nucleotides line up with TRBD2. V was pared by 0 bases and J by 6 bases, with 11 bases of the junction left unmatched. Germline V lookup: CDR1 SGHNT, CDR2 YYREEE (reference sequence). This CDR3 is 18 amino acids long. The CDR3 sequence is CASSLERTSGSAGKTQYF. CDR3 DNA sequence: TGTGCCAGCAGCTTGGAGAGGACTAGCGGGAGCGCGGGAAAGACCCAGTACTTC.

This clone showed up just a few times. The DNA for the CDR3 is TGCAGCGCTCCGACACCCGGGGAATATGGCTACACCTTC. Protein product: CSAPTPGEYGYTF. The V gene is TRBV29-1, the J gene TRBJ1-2; D unclear. CDR3 length equals 13 residues. V dropped 7 bases and J dropped 5 bases, with 17 bases sitting between them. Germline V gene data show CDR1 as SQVTM and CDR2 as ANQGSEA.

CDR3 loop: CASSFRLAGTVGETQYF. Here the CDR3 DNA reads TGCGCCAGCAGCTTCAGACTAGCGGGAACCGTGGGAGAGACCCAGTACTTC. The rearrangement joins TRBV5-1 to TRBJ2-5; 11 nucleotides align to TRBD2. This CDR3 region has 17 residues. Germline V gene data show CDR1 as SGHRS and CDR2 as YFSETQ. V gave up 2 bases and J gave up 4 bases; unmatched junction bases: 10.

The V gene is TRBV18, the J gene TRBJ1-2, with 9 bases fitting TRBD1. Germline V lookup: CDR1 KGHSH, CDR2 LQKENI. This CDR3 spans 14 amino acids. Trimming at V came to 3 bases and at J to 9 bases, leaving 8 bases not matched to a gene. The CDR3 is CASSPRTGDGSYTF. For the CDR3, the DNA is TGTGCCAGCTCACCTCGGACAGGGGATGGGAGCTACACCTTC.

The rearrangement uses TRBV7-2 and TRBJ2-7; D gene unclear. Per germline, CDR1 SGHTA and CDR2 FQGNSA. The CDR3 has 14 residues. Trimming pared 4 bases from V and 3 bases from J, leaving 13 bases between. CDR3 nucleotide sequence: TGTGCCAGCAGCTCTTTCAACCCCGGCTACGAGCAGTACTTC. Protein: CASSSFNPGYEQYF.

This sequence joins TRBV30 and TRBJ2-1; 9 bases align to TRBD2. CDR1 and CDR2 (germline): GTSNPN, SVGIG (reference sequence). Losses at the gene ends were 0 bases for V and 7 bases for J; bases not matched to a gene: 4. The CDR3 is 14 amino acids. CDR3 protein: CAWSVRGGGNEQFF. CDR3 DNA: TGTGCCTGGAGTGTACGCGGGGGGGGGAATGAGCAGTTCTTC.